There are many counts of the clone carrying this T cell receptor beta chain. The record originates from a study of molecular identifiers for immune sequencing clone quantification. MiXCR, applied by TCRdb to the PCR reads, yields one record per CDR3 protein. Among under 650,000 distinct CDR3 sequences listed, nearly 20% were seen once. CDR1 is SNHLY and CDR2 is FYNNEI in the germline V gene. CDR3 length: 13 amino acids. V lost 6 bases and J 5 bases, leaving 10 bases between the germline ends. The clonotype comes from a human donor in good health. Some libraries in this study had Jurkat cell RNA spiked in. Input material: naive CD8+ T cells from blood, with Jurkat cell RNA spiked in. Subset indicated: FACS-sorted CD8+CD4-CCR7+CD45RA+ naive T cells. This chain uses TRBV2 with TRBJ2-2; D might be TRBD1 or TRBD2, each matching 6 bases. CDR3 nucleotide sequence: TGTGCCAGCAGATGGAGGGGGACCGGGGAGCTGTTTTTT. Translated, it gives CASRWRGTGELFF.